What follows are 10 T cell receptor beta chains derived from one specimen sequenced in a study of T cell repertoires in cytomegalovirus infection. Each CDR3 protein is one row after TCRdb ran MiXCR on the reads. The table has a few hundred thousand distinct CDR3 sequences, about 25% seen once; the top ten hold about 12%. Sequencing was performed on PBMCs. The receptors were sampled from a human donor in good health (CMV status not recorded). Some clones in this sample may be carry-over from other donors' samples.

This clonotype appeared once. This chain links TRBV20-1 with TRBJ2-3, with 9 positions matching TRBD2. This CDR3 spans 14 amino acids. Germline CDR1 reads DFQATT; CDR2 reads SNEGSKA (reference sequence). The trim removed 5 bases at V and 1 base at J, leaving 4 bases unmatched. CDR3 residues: CSAGSGRGTDTQYF. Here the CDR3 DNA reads TGCAGTGCTGGTAGCGGGAGAGGCACAGATACGCAGTATTTT.

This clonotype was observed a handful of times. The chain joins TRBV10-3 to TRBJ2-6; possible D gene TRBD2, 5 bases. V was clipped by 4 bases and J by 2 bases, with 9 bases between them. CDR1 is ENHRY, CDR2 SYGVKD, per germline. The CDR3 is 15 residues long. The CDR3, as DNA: TGTGCCATCAGTGTAAAGGGAGCTGGGGCCAACGTCCTGACTTTC. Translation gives CAISVKGAGANVLTF.

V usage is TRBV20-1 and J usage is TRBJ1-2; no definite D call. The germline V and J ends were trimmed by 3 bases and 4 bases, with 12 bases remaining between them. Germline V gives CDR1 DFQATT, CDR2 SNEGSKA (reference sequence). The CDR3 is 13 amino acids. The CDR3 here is CSARPRGGYGYTF. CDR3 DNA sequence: TGCAGTGCTAGGCCCCGGGGAGGCTATGGCTACACCTTC.

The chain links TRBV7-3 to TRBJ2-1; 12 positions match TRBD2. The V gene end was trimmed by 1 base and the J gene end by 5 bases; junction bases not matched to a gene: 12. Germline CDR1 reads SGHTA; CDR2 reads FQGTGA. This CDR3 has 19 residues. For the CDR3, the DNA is TGTGCCAGCAGCTTAAGACCCCTACTAGCGGGAGGCGTAAACAATGAGCAGTTCTTC. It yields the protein CASSLRPLLAGGVNNEQFF.

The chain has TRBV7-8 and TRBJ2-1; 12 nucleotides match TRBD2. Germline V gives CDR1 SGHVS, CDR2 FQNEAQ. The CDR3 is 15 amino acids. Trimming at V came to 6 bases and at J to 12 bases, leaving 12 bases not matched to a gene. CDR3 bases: TGTGCCAGCAGACTCACGATTCTAGCGGGAGGGAGGCAGTTCTTC. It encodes CASRLTILAGGRQFF.

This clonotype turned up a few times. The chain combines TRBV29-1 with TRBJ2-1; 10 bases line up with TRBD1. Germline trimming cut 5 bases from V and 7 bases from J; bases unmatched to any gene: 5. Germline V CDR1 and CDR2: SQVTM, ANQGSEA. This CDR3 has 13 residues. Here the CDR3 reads CSVLTGGRNEQFF. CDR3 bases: TGCAGCGTTCTGACAGGGGGCAGGAATGAGCAGTTCTTC.

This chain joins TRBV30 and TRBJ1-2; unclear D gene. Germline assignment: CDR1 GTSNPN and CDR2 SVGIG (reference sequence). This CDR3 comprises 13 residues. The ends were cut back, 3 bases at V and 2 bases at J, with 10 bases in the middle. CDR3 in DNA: TGTGCCTGGAGATCCGACTCGAACTATGGCTACACCTTC. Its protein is CAWRSDSNYGYTF.

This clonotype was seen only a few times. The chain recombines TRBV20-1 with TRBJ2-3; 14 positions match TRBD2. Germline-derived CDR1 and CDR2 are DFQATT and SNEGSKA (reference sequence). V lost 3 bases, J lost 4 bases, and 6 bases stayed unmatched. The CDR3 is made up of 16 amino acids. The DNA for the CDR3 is TGCAGTGCTAGGCGACTAGCGGGAGGGTTCCCAGATACGCAGTATTTT. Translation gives CSARRLAGGFPDTQYF.

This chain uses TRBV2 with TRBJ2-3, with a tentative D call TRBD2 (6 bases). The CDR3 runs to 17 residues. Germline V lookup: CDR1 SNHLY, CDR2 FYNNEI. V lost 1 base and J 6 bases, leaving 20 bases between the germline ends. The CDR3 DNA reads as TGTGCCAGCAGTGAAGGATCTTCGTGGGGGGTAGAGGATACGCAGTATTTT. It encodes CASSEGSSWGVEDTQYF.

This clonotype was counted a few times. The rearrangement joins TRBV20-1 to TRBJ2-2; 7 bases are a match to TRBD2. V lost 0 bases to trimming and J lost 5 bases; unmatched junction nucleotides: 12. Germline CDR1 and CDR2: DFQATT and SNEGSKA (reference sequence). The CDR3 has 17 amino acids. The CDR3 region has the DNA TGCAGTGCTAGAGATGTGATGGGAGGGAAGAAAACCGGGGAGCTGTTTTTT. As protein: CSARDVMGGKKTGELFF.